The T cell receptor beta chain under discussion was sequenced for a study of cytomegalovirus exposure and HLA in healthy donors. This clone came up a few times. This CDR3 has 14 amino acids. The V end was cut by 3 bases, the J end by 2 bases, with 11 bases between. CDR1 SGHTA and CDR2 FQGNSA come from the germline V gene. PCR was performed using 60 Vbeta and 13 Jbeta primers. Libraries were prepared by immunoSEQ multiplex PCR; TCRdb keeps only in-frame clonotypes and omits some of them. Of 150,000 to 200,000 clones listed, less than 80% were seen once; the top ten hold just under 3%. The TCR sequence derives from a man between 40 and 49 years old in good health and CMV-seronegative. V is TRBV7-2 and J is TRBJ2-7; D not resolved. Sequencing was performed on PBMCs. CDR3 sequence reads: CASSFTPSAYEQYF. The CDR3 DNA reads TGTGCCAGCAGCTTTACTCCATCCGCCTACGAGCAGTACTTC.